A single TCR beta chain is shown here with its context. The length of the CDR3 is 14 residues. Per the germline V gene, CDR1 is SEHNR and CDR2 is FQNEAQ (reference sequence). Trimming took off 4 bases at V and 3 bases at J, with 10 bases between the two ends. The data were obtained in a study of T-cell memory formation after mild COVID-19. Study information: Across donors, TCR clusters were largely donor specific.

With constant-segment primers, 5'RACE yielded cDNA libraries of TCR alpha and TCR beta that carried sample barcodes and UMIs. TCRdb re-called the 5' RACE reads with MiXCR, one entry per CDR3 protein. The table shows 70,000 to 95,000 distinct CDR3 sequences, with roughly 13% occurring only once. The TCR originated in a man aged 18 to 30 who had mild COVID-19 (a few samples of this study predate the infection). Cell type and time point are not known. What was sequenced was PBMCs or a T cell subset sorted from them (not recorded which). V and J are TRBV7-9 and TRBJ1-5; maybe TRBD1 (5 bases). Here the CDR3 DNA reads TGTGCCAGCAGCTCCCTGGGACTCAATCAGCCCCAGCATTTT. Residues: CASSSLGLNQPQHF.